This paragraph reports one T cell receptor (beta chain). Its antigen is currently unknown. The targeted sequencing depth was 1 in 200,000 to 1 in 1 million T cells. Repertoires were generated with immunoSEQ multiplex PCR, while TCRdb's copy carries only in-frame clones and drops some. The data hold some 300,000 clones, with 80% observed a single time. The data stem from a study of cytotoxic CD8 clonotypes in ibrutinib-treated CLL. Study-wide points: Progressing patients had sampling times that differed from those of sustained-remission patients.

The sample was PBMCs, taken before ibrutinib treatment. The receptor's source is a human donor with chronic lymphocytic leukemia.

CDR3 sequence (DNA): TGTGCCAGCAACCGGGACAGGGGGCCACAAGAGACCCAGTACTTC. It translates to CASNRDRGPQETQYF. V is TRBV2 and J is TRBJ2-5, with TRBD1 matching over 12 bases. CDR3 length: 15 amino acids. V shed 7 bases and J 2 bases; nucleotides not matched to a gene: 5. Germline CDR1 is SNHLY and CDR2 is FYNNEI.